This T cell receptor beta chain appears in the sequencing data of a study of cytomegalovirus exposure and HLA in healthy donors. Findings and caveats of the study: In vitro data verified a few CMV-associated chains as specific for CMV antigens.

Comments on this clone: No antigen is known for it.

13 Jbeta primers and 60 Vbeta primers were used for the PCR. The method was immunoSEQ multiplex PCR; TCRdb's version includes in-frame clones alone and lacks a portion of them. This listing includes 75,000 to 80,000 clones. The sequenced sample consisted of PBMCs. This TCR was recovered from a man between 18 and 29 years old in good health and CMV-seropositive.

In DNA, the CDR3 is TGTGCCATCAGCCAAGCAGGGGAAAATGAGCAGTTCTTC. The encoded protein is CAISQAGENEQFF. The chain is built from TRBV10-3 and TRBJ2-1; a possible D gene is TRBD1 (6 bases). Trimming cost V 6 bases and J 7 bases, with 13 bases left between them. The germline V gene has CDR1 ENHRY and CDR2 SYGVKD. The CDR3 is 13 residues long.